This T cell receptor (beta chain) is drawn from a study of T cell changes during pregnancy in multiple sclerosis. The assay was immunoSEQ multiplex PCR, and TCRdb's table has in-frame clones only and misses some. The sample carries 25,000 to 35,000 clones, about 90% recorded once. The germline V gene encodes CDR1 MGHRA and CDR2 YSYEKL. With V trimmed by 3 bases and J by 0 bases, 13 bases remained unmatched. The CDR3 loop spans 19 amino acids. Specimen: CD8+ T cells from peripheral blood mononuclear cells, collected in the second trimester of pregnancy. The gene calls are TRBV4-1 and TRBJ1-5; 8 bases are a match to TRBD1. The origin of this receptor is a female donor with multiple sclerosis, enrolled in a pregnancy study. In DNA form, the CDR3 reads TGCGCCAGCAGCCACTACCCGGACAGGGTGGATAGTAGCAATCAGCCCCAGCATTTT. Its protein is CASSHYPDRVDSSNQPQHF.